Listed below are T cell receptor beta chains from one sample, sequenced in a study of blood T cell repertoires in COVID-19. Assay: immunoSEQ multiplex PCR; the TCRdb copy retains only in-frame clones and omits some. The data contain 100,000 or so clones, roughly 86% of them singletons. The sample taken for sequencing was peripheral blood. These TCRs come from a man between 40 and 49 years old with active or convalescent COVID-19. The CDR3 runs from the conserved cysteine through the conserved F or W.

V gene	J gene	CDR3 protein
TRBV19	TRBJ1-5	CASQGTNKNQPQHF
TRBV12-3/TRBV12-4	TRBJ2-7	CASSRTGPYEQYF
TRBV7-2	TRBJ2-1	CASSLASGGATREQFF
TRBV5-4	TRBJ1-2	CASSSDRVLSGGYTF
TRBV29-1	TRBJ1-2	CSVARQGGGYTF
TRBV18	TRBJ1-1	CASSPPAGGNTEAFF
TRBV5-1	TRBJ2-1	CASSSGLGGNNEQFF
TRBV7-2	TRBJ2-1	CASSLALPILAGGPWEQFF
TRBV18	TRBJ1-2	CASSPRQERGGYTF
TRBV7-9	TRBJ1-1	CASSSTGLVAFF
TRBV27	TRBJ1-1	CASRFQGAGEAFF
TRBV3-1/TRBV3-2	TRBJ2-7	CASSQSADRGSYEQYF
TRBV7-2	TRBJ1-2	CASSFEEGYGYTF
TRBV19	TRBJ1-3	CASSIGTEYGNTIYF
TRBV30	TRBJ1-5	CAWSSGTVNQPQHF
TRBV6-5	TRBJ1-4	CASRTGGYYDEKLFF
TRBV19	TRBJ1-6	CASSPRPPGQGRYSPLHF
TRBV3-1/TRBV3-2	TRBJ2-1	CASSQALDSETYNEQFF
TRBV6-5	TRBJ2-7	CASKEGDRVHEQYF
TRBV6-1	TRBJ2-2	CASSVNRGQNTGELFF
TRBV9	TRBJ1-6	CASSVGIIGDSPLHF
TRBV29-1	TRBJ2-1	CSVKQGPVGFF
TRBV5-6	TRBJ1-2	CASSSRVWEGGYTF
TRBV11-2	TRBJ2-5	CASSPGQVGGETQYF
TRBV4-1	TRBJ2-7	CASSQEPGQGYEQYF
TRBV24-1	TRBJ2-2	CATPIAPGLQLGDTGELFF
TRBV4-3	TRBJ1-2	CASSQGQGFGYTF
TRBV5-1	TRBJ1-2	CASSLSAQGYGYTF
TRBV2	TRBJ1-2	CATNPDRSNYGYTF
TRBV6-2/TRBV6-3	TRBJ2-5	CASSYWEQETQYF